Shown below are 9 T cell receptor beta chains from a single sample sequenced in a study of control samples from healthy donors and cancer patients. Sequencing was performed with immunoSEQ multiplex PCR; in TCRdb, only in-frame clones are kept and a portion is missing. The sample carries about 120,000 clones, more than 70% recorded once. The sequencing sample was made of blood. The receptors stem from a man in his forties or fifties in good health.

This clone was seen a few times. CDR3 DNA sequence: TGCGCCAGCAGCTTGGATCAGGCACCCTACAATGAGCAGTTCTTC. Translation gives CASSLDQAPYNEQFF. The rearrangement joins TRBV5-1 to TRBJ2-1, with D hard to call. Germline V gene data show CDR1 as SGHRS and CDR2 as YFSETQ. The germline V and J ends were trimmed by 0 bases and 2 bases, with 9 bases remaining between them. CDR3 length: 15 residues.

The chain links TRBV24-1 to TRBJ1-1, with D perhaps matching TRBD1 (5 bases). Germline-derived CDR1 and CDR2 are KGHDR and SFDVKD. Trimming removed 0 bases from V and 0 bases from J, with 10 bases in between. This CDR3 region has 16 residues. The CDR3 DNA is TGTGCCACCAGTGATTTGGTGGACAACTTGAACACTGAAGCTTTCTTT. It translates to CATSDLVDNLNTEAFF.

V and J are TRBV4-3 and TRBJ2-5, with D unclear. The V end was cut by 0 bases, the J end by 5 bases, with 7 bases between. The CDR3 is 13 amino acids. CDR1 and CDR2 (germline): LGHNA, YSLEER. CDR3 protein: CASSQELGETQYF. In DNA form, the CDR3 reads TGCGCCAGCAGCCAAGAGTTAGGTGAGACCCAGTACTTC.

V gene TRBV5-5 combines with J gene TRBJ2-3; D is undetermined. The germline V and J ends were trimmed by 0 bases and 2 bases, with 7 bases remaining between them. Germline values: CDR1 SGHKS, CDR2 YYEKEE (reference sequence). The CDR3 spans 14 residues. Here the CDR3 reads CASSLEQATDTQYF. The CDR3 DNA follows: TGTGCCAGCAGCTTGGAGCAGGCCACAGATACGCAGTATTTT.

This sequence joins TRBV9 and TRBJ1-6; D not resolved. CDR1 and CDR2 (germline): SGDLS, YYNGEE. The ends were cut back, 0 bases at V and 0 bases at J, with 7 bases in the middle. There are 16 residues in the CDR3. DNA for the CDR3: TGTGCCAGCAGCGTAGACGGAAGCTCCTATAATTCACCCCTCCACTTT. Translated, it gives CASSVDGSSYNSPLHF.

The chain couples TRBV2 to TRBJ1-6, with D possibly matching TRBD1 (6 bases). This CDR3 has 14 residues. The germline V gene has CDR1 SNHLY and CDR2 FYNNEI. The germline V and J ends were trimmed by 5 bases and 7 bases, with 12 bases remaining between them. For the CDR3, the DNA is TGTGCCAGCAGTACGACAGGACTAAATTCACCCCTCCACTTT. Its protein product is CASSTTGLNSPLHF.

The chain has TRBV14 and TRBJ2-1; 9 bases are shared with TRBD1. Germline-derived CDR1 and CDR2 are SGHDN and FVKESK. The V and J ends lost 3 bases and 6 bases, in that order; junction bases with no gene match: 9. The CDR3 covers 16 residues. The CDR3 reads CASSHLAGTGSNEQFF. CDR3 sequence (DNA): TGTGCCAGCAGCCACCTAGCCGGGACAGGGAGCAATGAGCAGTTCTTC.

This clone showed up just once. This chain uses TRBV18 with TRBJ1-1; a weak D match, TRBD1 (6 bases). This CDR3 has 14 residues. Germline CDR1 is KGHSH and CDR2 is LQKENI. V lost 1 base, J lost 8 bases, and 14 bases lay in between. CDR3: CASSPRSGEEEAFF. The CDR3, as DNA: TGTGCCAGCTCACCACGTTCAGGGGAGGAGGAAGCTTTCTTT.

The chain employs TRBV28 and TRBJ1-1; 8 positions agree with TRBD1. The CDR3 covers 15 residues. The trim removed 6 bases at V and 4 bases at J, leaving 10 bases unmatched. Germline V lookup: CDR1 MDHEN, CDR2 SYDVKM. CDR3 residues: CASSTTTTGGTEAFF. The CDR3, as DNA: TGTGCCAGCAGCACAACTACCACAGGGGGCACTGAAGCTTTCTTT.